This T cell receptor beta chain appears in the sequencing data of a study of T cells expressing NK-cell markers. The CDR3 length is 13 residues. Germline CDR1 is DFQATT and CDR2 is SNEGSKA (reference sequence). TCRdb re-called the 5' RACE reads; every CDR3 protein appears as one record, without DNA. The sample's table shows 400,000 to 500,000 distinct CDR3 sequences. The source material was blood T cells: a sorted CD56 or NKG2C T cell subset, CD4+ or CD8+ T cells, or bulk PBMC T cells (not recorded which). This sequence was found in a woman between 18 and 69 years old in good health. This chain uses TRBV20-1 with TRBJ2-5; without DNA, the TCRdb call of TRBD1 cannot be checked. The CDR3 is CSAPPGGKETQYF.